One sample yielded the 20 T cell receptor beta chains listed below, sequenced in a study of T-cell reconstitution after alpha-beta-depleted transplantation in children. The library targeted TCRbeta and was prepared with unique molecular identifiers. Using its own MiXCR run on the PCR reads, TCRdb lists one record per CDR3 protein. Of hundreds of thousands of distinct CDR3 sequences listed, 20% to 25% are singletons. Sequenced material: PBMCs, mostly from graft donor cells, taken 360 days after TCRalphabeta/CD19-depleted stem cell transplant. Receptor source: a boy less than two years old who had a stem cell transplant for acute myeloid leukemia, so the T cells may come from the graft donor.

This clonotype was recorded at least ten times. The chain employs TRBV5-6 and TRBJ2-7; 9 positions agree with TRBD1. V gave up 0 bases and J gave up 4 bases; unmatched junction bases: 8. The CDR3 has 16 residues. Germline V gene lookup returns CDR1 SGHDT and CDR2 YYEEEE. DNA for the CDR3: TGTGCCAGCAGCTTGGACCCCGGGACAGGGTTGTACGAGCAGTACTTC. Its translation is CASSLDPGTGLYEQYF.

This clonotype was detected only a few times. V usage is TRBV12-3 or TRBV12-4 and J usage is TRBJ2-3; D remains ambiguous. Trimming took 7 bases from V and 6 from J, leaving 11 bases between them. The CDR3 contains 12 residues. The CDR3 protein is CASTNGSDTQYF. Written as DNA, the CDR3 is TGTGCCAGCACCAACGGAAGCGATACGCAGTATTTT.

V usage is TRBV10-3 and J usage is TRBJ1-1; no clear D gene. The V gene lost 10 bases and the J gene lost 9 bases, with 21 bases spanning the gap. Germline CDR1 and CDR2: ENHRY and SYGVKD. This CDR3 contains 13 residues. The chain's CDR3 is CATRVGSEIQAFF. DNA of the CDR3: TGTGCCACGAGGGTCGGGTCGGAAATCCAAGCTTTCTTT.

This clonotype has a handful of counts. This sequence joins TRBV6-5 and TRBJ2-1; 14 bases align to TRBD2. This CDR3 is built from 19 residues. Germline CDR1 reads MNHEY; CDR2 reads SVGAGI. V shed 0 bases, J shed 0 bases, and the junction held 4 bases outside the gene matches. CDR3: CASSYSGTSGGNSYNEQFF. The CDR3 DNA reads as TGTGCCAGCAGTTACTCCGGGACTAGCGGGGGAAACTCCTACAATGAGCAGTTCTTC.

This clonotype was counted at least ten times. The J gene is TRBJ2-5, the V gene TRBV7-2; tentative D call: TRBD2 (5 bases). Germline V gives CDR1 SGHTA, CDR2 FQGNSA. The CDR3 consists of 13 residues. The V end lost 2 bases, the J end lost 5 bases, and 9 bases lay between the germline ends. The chain's CDR3 is CASSLPPGETQYF. CDR3 nucleotide sequence: TGTGCCAGCAGCTTACCCCCGGGGGAGACCCAGTACTTC.

This clonotype was seen ten or more times. The chain has TRBV6-5 and TRBJ1-3, with 8 bases matching TRBD1. CDR1 and CDR2 (germline): MNHEY, SVGAGI. V was pared by 10 bases and J by 4 bases, with 6 bases of the junction left unmatched. The CDR3 is made up of 13 amino acids. This CDR3 reads CAIVQGEGNTIYF. Here the CDR3 DNA reads TGTGCCATCGTACAGGGGGAGGGAAACACCATATATTTT.

The V call is TRBV20-1, the J call TRBJ1-2; TRBD1 agrees at 8 bases. Per germline, CDR1 DFQATT and CDR2 SNEGSKA (reference sequence). The CDR3 contains 16 residues. Trimming cost V 4 bases and J 5 bases; bases outside gene matches: 15. The CDR3 reads CSATGGSSIGKYGYTF. CDR3 nucleotides: TGCAGTGCTACAGGGGGCTCCTCGATTGGAAAGTATGGCTACACCTTC.

This clonotype was picked up a small number of times. The CDR3 loop reads CASSPQTLYTYNEQFF. As DNA, the CDR3 is TGTGCCAGCTCACCACAGACCCTCTATACCTACAATGAGCAGTTCTTC. This chain links TRBV18 with TRBJ2-1; D call uncertain. The CDR3 runs to 16 residues. Between the trimmed V and J ends, which lost 1 base and 2 bases, there was a span of 12 bases. CDR1 and CDR2 (germline): KGHSH, LQKENI. The complete variable domain, with remaining parts taken from reference TRBV18 and TRBJ2-1, reads NAGVMQNPRHLVRRRGQEARLRCSPMKGHSHVYWYRQLPEEGLKFMVYLQKENIIDESGMPKERFSAEFPKEGPSILRIQQVVRGDSAAYFCASSPQTLYTYNEQFFGPGTRLTVL.

This clonotype was observed many times. The chain uses TRBV20-1 and TRBJ1-1; D unclear. The V end lost 0 bases, the J end lost 4 bases, and 12 bases lay between the germline ends. Germline values: CDR1 DFQATT, CDR2 SNEGSKA (reference sequence). The CDR3 is 14 amino acids. CDR3 amino acids: CSARDGKWSTEAFF. The CDR3 bases are TGCAGTGCTAGAGATGGGAAGTGGAGCACTGAAGCTTTCTTT.

This clonotype was seen repeatedly, ten times or more. The chain employs TRBV20-1 and TRBJ2-7; 10 positions agree with TRBD1. CDR3 length: 13 amino acids. J lost 3 bases, V lost 6 bases, and 5 bases had no gene match. CDR1 DFQATT and CDR2 SNEGSKA come from the germline V gene (reference sequence). The CDR3 DNA reads as TGCAGTGCCCGGGACAGGGGAATCTACGAGCAGTACGTC. Protein sequence: CSARDRGIYEQYV.

This chain links TRBV20-1 with TRBJ1-1; 7 nucleotides match TRBD1. Germline CDR1 is DFQATT and CDR2 is SNEGSKA (reference sequence). CDR3 length: 18 residues. Trimming removed 3 bases from V and 0 bases from J; junction bases left unmatched: 16. The CDR3 spells CSASLIRTGDLMNTEAFF. The CDR3 DNA is TGCAGTGCTAGCCTGATAAGGACAGGTGATTTAATGAACACTGAAGCTTTCTTT.

This clonotype was counted a few times. CDR3 DNA sequence: TGTGCCACCAGCAGGTTACTAGCGGGGGGGCCCAATGAGCAGTTCTTC. Protein: CATSRLLAGGPNEQFF. The chain recombines TRBV15 with TRBJ2-1; 13 bases align to TRBD2. The length of the CDR3 is 16 residues. V shed 3 bases and J 6 bases; nucleotides not matched to a gene: 5. Germline loops: CDR1 LNHNV, CDR2 YYDKDF (reference sequence).

The genes are TRBV4-2 and TRBJ2-2, with D possibly matching TRBD2 (6 bases). CDR3 length: 17 amino acids. The germline V and J ends were trimmed by 0 bases and 1 base, with 12 bases remaining between them. The germline V gene encodes CDR1 LGHNA and CDR2 YNFKEQ. The CDR3 loop reads CASSQDTGVVNTGELFF. The DNA for the CDR3 is TGTGCCAGCAGCCAAGATACGGGGGTGGTGAACACCGGGGAGCTGTTTTTT.

This clonotype was counted a few times. The V gene is TRBV6-1, the J gene TRBJ1-5; 7 bases agree with TRBD1. The CDR3 runs to 15 residues. Germline V CDR1 and CDR2: MNHNS, SASEGT. J lost 2 bases, V lost 6 bases, and 7 bases had no gene match. This CDR3 reads CASRNRGGRNQPQHF. CDR3 DNA sequence: TGTGCCAGCAGAAACAGGGGAGGACGCAATCAGCCCCAGCATTTT.

This clonotype turned up a few times. The chain is built from TRBV20-1 and TRBJ1-1; no clear D gene. This CDR3 comprises 13 residues. V lost 1 base and J lost 1, with 7 bases in between. Germline CDR1 DFQATT, CDR2 SNEGSKA (reference sequence). In DNA, the CDR3 is TGCAGTGCTAGAGTTTATGAGAACACTGAAGCTTTCTTT. Translating it yields CSARVYENTEAFF.

The chain uses TRBV28 and TRBJ2-1; TRBD1 matches 11 bases. The CDR3 runs 16 residues. V gave up 6 bases and J gave up 6 bases; unmatched junction bases: 10. Per germline, CDR1 MDHEN and CDR2 SYDVKM. CDR3 DNA: TGTGCCAGCAGCCGAAGTCGGGGGACAGGGGGCAATGAGCAGTTCTTC. It specifies CASSRSRGTGGNEQFF.

This chain connects TRBV20-1 to TRBJ1-1; a weak D match, TRBD1 (6 bases). Trimming left V 0 bases short and J 1 base short, with 12 bases between. In germline, CDR1 is DFQATT, CDR2 SNEGSKA (reference sequence). The CDR3 runs to 15 residues. The CDR3 region has the DNA TGCAGTGCTAGAGATCAGGGGCCGTGGAACACTGAAGCTTTCTTT. Amino acid sequence: CSARDQGPWNTEAFF.

V gene TRBV25-1 combines with J gene TRBJ2-7, with no clear D. Trimming took off 8 bases at V and 3 bases at J, with 23 bases between the two ends. The CDR3 sequence is 16 residues long. The germline CDR1 and CDR2 sequences are MGHDK and SYGVNS. The CDR3 DNA reads as TGTGCCAGCGGATCCCAAGGGATACCTGACCTCTACGAGCAGTACGTC. Translation: CASGSQGIPDLYEQYV.

This clonotype was seen many times. The chain employs TRBV9 and TRBJ2-7; 9 bases agree with TRBD2. This CDR3 is built from 15 residues. Germline V CDR1 and CDR2: SGDLS, YYNGEE. J was trimmed by 1 base and V by 0 bases; bases with no gene match: 2. Written as DNA, the CDR3 is TGTGCCAGCAGCGTAGGGACTAGCGTATCCTACGAGCAGTACTTC. It codes for CASSVGTSVSYEQYF.

This clonotype was detected only a few times. The chain carries TRBV15 and TRBJ2-3, with D possibly matching TRBD2 (5 bases). Looked up from germline, CDR1 is LNHNV and CDR2 is YYDKDF (reference sequence). This CDR3 is 17 amino acids long. Trimming removed 3 bases from V and 1 base from J, with 17 bases in between. CDR3 DNA sequence: TGTGCCACCAGCAGTACCCCCTTCGGGGTCGGCACAGATACGCAGTATTTT. Its translation is CATSSTPFGVGTDTQYF.